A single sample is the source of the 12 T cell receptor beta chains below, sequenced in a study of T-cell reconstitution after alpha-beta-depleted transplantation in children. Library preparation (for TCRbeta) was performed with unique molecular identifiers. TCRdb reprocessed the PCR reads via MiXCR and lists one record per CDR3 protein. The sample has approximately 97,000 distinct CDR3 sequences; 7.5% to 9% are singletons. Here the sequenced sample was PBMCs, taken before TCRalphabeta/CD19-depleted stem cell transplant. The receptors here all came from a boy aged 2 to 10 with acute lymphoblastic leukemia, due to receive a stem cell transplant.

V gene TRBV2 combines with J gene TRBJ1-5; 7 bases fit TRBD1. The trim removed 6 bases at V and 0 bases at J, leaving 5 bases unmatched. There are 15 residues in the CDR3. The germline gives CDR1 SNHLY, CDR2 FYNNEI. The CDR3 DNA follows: TGTGCCAGCAGCGAGCAGGGGGATAGCAATCAGCCCCAGCATTTT. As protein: CASSEQGDSNQPQHF.

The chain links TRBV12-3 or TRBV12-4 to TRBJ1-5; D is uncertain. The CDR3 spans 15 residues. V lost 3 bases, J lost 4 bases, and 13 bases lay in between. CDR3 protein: CASSLQALGNQPQHF. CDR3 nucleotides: TGTGCCAGCAGTTTGCAGGCCCTGGGGAATCAGCCCCAGCATTTT.

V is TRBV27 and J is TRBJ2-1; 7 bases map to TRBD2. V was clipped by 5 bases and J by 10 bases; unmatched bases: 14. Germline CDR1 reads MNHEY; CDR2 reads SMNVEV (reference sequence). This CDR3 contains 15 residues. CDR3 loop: CASSTQPGGVGEQFF. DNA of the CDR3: TGTGCCAGCAGTACTCAACCGGGGGGTGTAGGGGAGCAGTTCTTC.

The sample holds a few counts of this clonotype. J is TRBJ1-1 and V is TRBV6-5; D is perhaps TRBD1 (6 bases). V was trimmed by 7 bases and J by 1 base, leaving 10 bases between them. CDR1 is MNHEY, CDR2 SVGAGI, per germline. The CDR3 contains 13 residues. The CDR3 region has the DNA TGTGCCAGCATTACGACAGGGAACACTGAAGCTTTCTTT. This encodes CASITTGNTEAFF.

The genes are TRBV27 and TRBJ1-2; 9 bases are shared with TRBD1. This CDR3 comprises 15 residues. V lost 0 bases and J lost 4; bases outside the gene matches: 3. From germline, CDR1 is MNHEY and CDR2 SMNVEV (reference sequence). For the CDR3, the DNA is TGTGCCAGCAGTTTATCGAGGACAGGGGCCTATGGCTACACCTTC. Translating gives CASSLSRTGAYGYTF.

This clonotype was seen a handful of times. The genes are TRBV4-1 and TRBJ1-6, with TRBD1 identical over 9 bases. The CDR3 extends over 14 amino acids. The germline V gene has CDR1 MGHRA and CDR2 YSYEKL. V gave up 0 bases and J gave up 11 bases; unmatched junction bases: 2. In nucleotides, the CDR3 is TGCGCCAGCAGCCAAGAGGGGACAGGGACACCCCTCCACTTT. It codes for CASSQEGTGTPLHF.

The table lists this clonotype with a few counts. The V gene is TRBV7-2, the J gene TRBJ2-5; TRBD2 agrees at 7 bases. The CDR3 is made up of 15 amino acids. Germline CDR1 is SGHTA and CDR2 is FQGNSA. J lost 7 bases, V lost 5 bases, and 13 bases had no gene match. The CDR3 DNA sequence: TGTGCCAGCAGCGTCTCCGGGACTCCGGGGGGGACCCAGTACTTC. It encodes CASSVSGTPGGTQYF.

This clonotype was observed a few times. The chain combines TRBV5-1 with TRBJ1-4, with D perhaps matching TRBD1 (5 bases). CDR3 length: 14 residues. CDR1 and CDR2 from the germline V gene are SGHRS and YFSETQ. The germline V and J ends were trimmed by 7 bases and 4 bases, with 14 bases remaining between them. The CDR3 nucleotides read TGCGCCAGCGCTCGTAGGGGAGATAATGAAAAACTGTTTTTT. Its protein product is CASARRGDNEKLFF.

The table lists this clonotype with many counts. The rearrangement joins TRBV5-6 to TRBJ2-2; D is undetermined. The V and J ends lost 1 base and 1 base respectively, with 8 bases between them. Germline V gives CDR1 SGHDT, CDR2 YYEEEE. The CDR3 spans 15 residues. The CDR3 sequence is CASSLFTLNTGELFF. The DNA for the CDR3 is TGTGCCAGCAGCTTGTTTACATTGAACACCGGGGAGCTGTTTTTT.

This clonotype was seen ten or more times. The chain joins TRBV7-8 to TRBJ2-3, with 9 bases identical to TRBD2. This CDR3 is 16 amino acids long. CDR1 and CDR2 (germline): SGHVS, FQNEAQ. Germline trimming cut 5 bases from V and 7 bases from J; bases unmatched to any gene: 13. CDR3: CASSHSGGLKGNTQYF. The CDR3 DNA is TGTGCCAGCAGCCATAGCGGGGGCCTTAAGGGTAATACGCAGTATTTT.

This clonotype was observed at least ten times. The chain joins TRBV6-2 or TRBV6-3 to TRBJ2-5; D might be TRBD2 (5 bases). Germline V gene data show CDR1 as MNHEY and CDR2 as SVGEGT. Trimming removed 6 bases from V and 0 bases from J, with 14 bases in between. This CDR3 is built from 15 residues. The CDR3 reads CASSPISGYQETQYF. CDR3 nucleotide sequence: TGTGCCAGCAGCCCCATTTCGGGATACCAAGAGACCCAGTACTTC.

The CDR3 here is CASSPPGLAGKSYNEQFF. CDR3 DNA sequence: TGTGCCAGCTCACCACCGGGACTAGCGGGGAAGTCCTACAATGAGCAGTTCTTC. This chain links TRBV18 with TRBJ2-1; 13 nucleotides agree with TRBD2. The CDR3 sequence is 18 residues long. CDR1 KGHSH and CDR2 LQKENI come from the germline V gene. With V trimmed by 0 bases and J by 1 base, 3 bases remained unmatched.